A single T cell receptor beta chain is shown here with its context. This specimen belongs to a study of blood T cells in healthy people across ages. Study overall: Roughly one uniquely barcoded beta molecule per two T cells was captured.

A second about 7 to 11 cycle PCR used barcoded and J-beta primers. TCRdb used MiXCR to reprocess the 5' RACE reads, holding one entry per CDR3 protein. The profile shows about 1.8 million distinct CDR3 sequences, around 50% of them singletons. The CDR3 has 14 amino acids. Germline V lookup: CDR1 DFQATT, CDR2 SNEGSKA (reference sequence). The ends lost 6 bases at V and 8 bases at J; junction bases unmatched: 12. This receptor was identified in a woman in her forties in good health. V and J are TRBV20-1 and TRBJ2-1; 8 bases align to TRBD1. Material: blood. The CDR3: CSAPDRDRSDEQFF. The CDR3 region has the DNA TGCAGTGCCCCGGACAGGGACCGCTCGGATGAGCAGTTCTTC.